Each of the 26 T cell receptor beta chains below was sequenced from the same sample in a study of cytotoxic CD8 clonotypes in ibrutinib-treated CLL. Profiled with immunoSEQ multiplex PCR; TCRdb holds only in-frame clones, not every one. The repertoire consists of roughly 97,000 clones, with 60% to 80% occurring once and the leading ten covering 25% to 40%. Specimen: PBMCs, collected after 12 months of ibrutinib treatment. The receptors derive from a human donor with chronic lymphocytic leukemia.

The CDR3 sequence is CASSVAEGVGGGYTF. Written as DNA, the CDR3 is TGTGCCAGCAGCGTAGCGGAAGGGGTGGGTGGTGGCTACACCTTC. The chain uses TRBV9 and TRBJ1-2; D is possibly TRBD1 (5 bases). The length of the CDR3 is 15 residues. Germline V gives CDR1 SGDLS, CDR2 YYNGEE. Trimming pared 0 bases from V and 7 bases from J, leaving 16 bases between.

J is TRBJ1-2 and V is TRBV6-1; the D gene is possibly TRBD1 (6 bases). The germline V and J ends were trimmed by 3 bases and 2 bases, with 19 bases remaining between them. Per the germline V gene, CDR1 is MNHNS and CDR2 is SASEGT. The CDR3 has 17 amino acids. CDR3 loop: CASSDSLYPGQNYGYTF. CDR3 DNA sequence: TGTGCCAGCAGTGACAGCCTGTACCCCGGACAGAACTATGGCTACACCTTC.

This chain connects TRBV29-1 to TRBJ1-1, with 7 bases fitting TRBD1. After removal of 7 bases from V and 7 bases from J, the junction contained 9 bases not matched to a gene. Germline-derived CDR1 and CDR2 are SQVTM and ANQGSEA. There are 12 residues in the CDR3. The CDR3 region has the DNA TGCAGCGCCCAACCCGGGACAGATGAAGCTTTCTTT. Its protein is CSAQPGTDEAFF. Supplemented by reference TRBV29-1 and TRBJ1-1, the full variable domain reads SAVISQKPSRDICQRGTSLTIQCQVDSQVTMMFWYRQQPGQSLTLIATANQGSEATYESGFVIDKFPISRPNLTFSTLTVSNMSPEDSSIYLCSAQPGTDEAFFGQGTRLTVV.

With regard to this clone: Other nucleotide sequences from this sample produce the same CDR3. The chain joins TRBV7-6 to TRBJ2-2; D unclear. The V end was cut by 6 bases, the J end by 6 bases, with 11 bases between. Germline loops: CDR1 SGHVS, CDR2 FNYEAQ. The CDR3 spans 13 residues. Here the CDR3 DNA reads TGTGCCAGCAGTAGCAACCCAGCCGGGGAGCTGTTTTTT. Protein product: CASSSNPAGELFF.

This chain links TRBV5-5 with TRBJ1-3, with TRBD1 matching 8 bases. The CDR3 contains 15 residues. Germline assignment: CDR1 SGHKS and CDR2 YYEKEE (reference sequence). Losses at the gene ends were 5 bases for V and 0 bases for J; bases not matched to a gene: 4. The CDR3 sequence is CASRGQASSGNTIYF. CDR3 bases: TGTGCCAGCAGGGGACAGGCTAGCTCTGGAAACACCATATATTTT.

The CDR3 spells CASSWIYGETQYF. In DNA form, the CDR3 reads TGTGCCAGCAGCTGGATATATGGAGAGACCCAGTACTTC. V gene TRBV5-4 combines with J gene TRBJ2-5; D unresolved. The CDR3 loop spans 13 amino acids. Germline V gene lookup returns CDR1 SGHNT and CDR2 YYREEE (reference sequence). The V gene lost 3 bases and the J gene lost 4 bases, with 10 bases spanning the gap.

V and J are TRBV6-5 and TRBJ1-5, with 9 bases matching TRBD1. Germline CDR1 MNHEY, CDR2 SVGAGI. V was clipped by 6 bases and J by 7 bases; unmatched bases: 7. There are 14 residues in the CDR3. CDR3 amino acids: CASSGTGRNQPQHF. The CDR3 DNA reads TGTGCCAGCAGCGGGACAGGGCGAAACCAGCCCCAGCATTTT.

The chain recombines TRBV7-8 with TRBJ1-1, with 7 bases that match TRBD1. The CDR3 contains 18 residues. Losses at the gene ends were 2 bases for V and 4 bases for J; bases not matched to a gene: 16. The V gene's germline CDR1 is SGHVS and CDR2 FQNEAQ. The CDR3 nucleotides are TGTGCCAGCAGCTTAACCCTCAGGGGGTATGAGCGTGGCACTGAAGCTTTCTTT. Amino acid sequence: CASSLTLRGYERGTEAFF.

V is TRBV30 and J is TRBJ2-6; no clear D gene. Trimming stripped 4 bases from V and 2 bases from J, with 6 bases between. The CDR3 totals 13 residues. CDR1 and CDR2 (germline): GTSNPN, SVGIG (reference sequence). This CDR3 is CAWTRPGANVLTF. The DNA for the CDR3 is TGTGCCTGGACCAGGCCTGGGGCCAACGTCCTGACTTTC. The variable domain in full, with the rest retrieved from reference TRBV30 and TRBJ2-6, is SQTIHQWPATLVQPVGSPLSLECTVEGTSNPNLYWYRQAAGRGLQLLFYSVGIGQISSEVPQNLSASRPQDRQFILSSKKLLLSDSGFYLCAWTRPGANVLTFGAGSRLTVL.

The chain combines TRBV19 with TRBJ1-1; D perhaps matches TRBD1 (5 bases). The CDR3 has 13 residues. Germline-derived CDR1 and CDR2 are LNHDA and SQIVND (reference sequence). The V end lost 10 bases, the J end lost 0 bases, and 12 bases lay between the germline ends. CDR3 sequence reads: CATRTTMNTEAFF. As DNA, the CDR3 is TGTGCCACCAGGACAACAATGAACACTGAAGCTTTCTTT.

The CDR3 sequence is CASSLTGTSEYEQYF. CDR3 nucleotide sequence: TGTGCCAGCAGCTTGACCGGGACTAGCGAATACGAGCAGTACTTC. The chain employs TRBV7-3 and TRBJ2-7, with 10 bases lining up with TRBD2. With V trimmed by 3 bases and J by 4 bases, 6 bases remained unmatched. Germline loops: CDR1 SGHTA, CDR2 FQGTGA. This CDR3 is built from 15 residues.

The J gene is TRBJ1-2, the V gene TRBV5-1, with TRBD1 matching over 7 bases. Germline-derived CDR1 and CDR2 are SGHRS and YFSETQ. The CDR3 is 14 residues long. The J segment lost 3 bases and the V segment lost 2 bases, leaving 4 bases of the junction unmatched. The CDR3 coding sequence is TGCGCCAGCAGCTTACAGGGGCAGGACTATGGCTACACCTTC. Its translation is CASSLQGQDYGYTF.

The V call is TRBV30, the J call TRBJ1-6, with TRBD1 matching over 9 bases. CDR1 and CDR2 (germline): GTSNPN, SVGIG (reference sequence). CDR3 size: 13 residues. Unmatched junction bases numbered 4, after V lost 3 bases and J lost 10 bases. CDR3 sequence: CAWRQGAFSPLHF. DNA of the CDR3: TGTGCCTGGAGACAGGGGGCCTTCTCACCCCTCCACTTT.

The chain links TRBV7-2 to TRBJ2-7; 7 bases are a match to TRBD1. V trimming: 5 bases; J trimming: 3 bases; junction bases outside the gene matches: 10. The germline V gene encodes CDR1 SGHTA and CDR2 FQGNSA. The CDR3 length is 15 residues. The CDR3 here is CASSHFETGLYEQYF. The DNA for the CDR3 is TGTGCCAGCAGCCATTTCGAGACAGGGCTCTACGAGCAGTACTTC.

V gene TRBV28 combines with J gene TRBJ2-7, with TRBD1 as a possible D gene (6 bases). The germline CDR1 and CDR2 sequences are MDHEN and SYDVKM. This CDR3 comprises 14 residues. The V gene lost 3 bases and the J gene lost 2 bases, with 11 bases spanning the gap. The CDR3 nucleotides are TGTGCCAGCAGTTTGGGGACACTGACCTACGAGCAGTACTTC. Amino acids: CASSLGTLTYEQYF.

This clone has more than one count but fewer than ten. V usage is TRBV19 and J usage is TRBJ1-1; 8 nucleotides match TRBD1. The CDR3 sequence is 14 residues long. Germline CDR1 reads LNHDA; CDR2 reads SQIVND (reference sequence). Germline trimming cut 3 bases from V and 1 base from J; bases unmatched to any gene: 1. The CDR3 DNA is TGTGCCAGTAGTATCAGGGGGCGGAACACTGAAGCTTTCTTT. Translation: CASSIRGRNTEAFF.

Many counts were recorded for this clone. The genes are TRBV5-5 and TRBJ1-2; D perhaps matches TRBD1 (6 bases). The V gene's germline CDR1 is SGHKS and CDR2 YYEKEE (reference sequence). V dropped 0 bases and J dropped 2 bases, with 11 bases sitting between them. This CDR3 is 15 amino acids long. The CDR3 sequence: CASSLVGGQNYGYTF. The CDR3 region has the DNA TGTGCCAGCAGCTTGGTTGGGGGGCAGAACTATGGCTACACCTTC.

The V gene is TRBV4-3, the J gene TRBJ1-4; D gene ambiguous. V gave up 0 bases and J gave up 4 bases, with 15 bases separating them. CDR1 and CDR2 (germline): LGHNA, YSLEER. This CDR3 region has 17 residues. CDR3 region: CASSQDWGGRGNEKLFF. CDR3 in DNA: TGCGCCAGCAGCCAAGATTGGGGAGGGCGGGGTAATGAAAAACTGTTTTTT.

The J gene is TRBJ1-5, the V gene TRBV5-8; tentatively, D is TRBD1 (5 bases). Germline CDR1 SGHTS, CDR2 YDEGEE. The CDR3 totals 14 residues. V was cut by 0 bases and J by 4 bases, with 8 bases left in between. CDR3 loop: CASSLARGNQPQHF. DNA of the CDR3: TGTGCCAGCAGCTTGGCAAGGGGAAATCAGCCCCAGCATTTT.

A word on this clone: Germline and junction disagree at one end, which may indicate a read error. The J gene is TRBJ2-3, the V gene TRBV7-7; 7 positions agree with TRBD2. This CDR3 contains 14 residues. The germline V gene encodes CDR1 SSHAT and CDR2 FNYEAQ (reference sequence). CDR3 loop: CASSLGLDTDTQYF. As DNA, the CDR3 is TGTGCTAGCAGTTTAGGACTAGACACAGATACGCAGTATTTT. The variable domain in full, with the rest retrieved from reference TRBV7-7 and TRBJ2-3, is GAGVSQSPRYKVTKRGQDVTLRCDPISSHATLYWYQQALGQGPEFLTYFNYEAQPDKSGLPSDRFSAERPEGSISTLTIQRTEQRDSAMYRCASSLGLDTDTQYFGPGTRLTVL.

This rearrangement joins TRBV5-8 to TRBJ1-4, with a tentative D call TRBD1 (6 bases). Trimming took off 3 bases at V and 4 bases at J, with 13 bases between the two ends. The CDR3 contains 15 residues. CDR1 is SGHTS and CDR2 is YDEGEE in the germline V gene. The CDR3 sequence is CASSSPNRVNEKLFF. The CDR3 DNA is TGTGCCAGCAGCTCTCCTAACAGGGTTAATGAAAAACTGTTTTTT.

The chain uses TRBV5-1 and TRBJ2-2; 7 bases map to TRBD1. V shed 4 bases and J 1 base; nucleotides not matched to a gene: 4. Looked up from germline, CDR1 is SGHRS and CDR2 is YFSETQ. The CDR3 runs to 15 residues. This chain's CDR3 is CASSPDRMNTGELFF. The DNA of the CDR3 is TGCGCCAGCAGCCCGGACAGGATGAACACCGGGGAGCTGTTTTTT.

The V gene is TRBV5-1, the J gene TRBJ2-1; TRBD2 is a possible D gene (6 bases). Germline V gene sequence: CDR1 SGHRS, CDR2 YFSETQ. The CDR3 sequence is 13 residues long. Deletions cut 5 bases from V and 4 bases from J, with 10 bases between. CDR3 in amino acids: CASRPEGYNEQFF. The CDR3 DNA sequence: TGCGCCAGCAGACCGGAGGGATACAATGAGCAGTTCTTC.

The rearrangement uses TRBV19 and TRBJ1-6; D is uncertain. This CDR3 is built from 17 residues. Trimming left V 6 bases short and J 0 bases short, with 15 bases between. The V gene's germline CDR1 is LNHDA and CDR2 SQIVND (reference sequence). CDR3 sequence: CASSEDVSSSYNSPLHF. The CDR3 coding sequence is TGTGCCAGTAGCGAGGATGTCAGCAGCTCCTATAATTCACCCCTCCACTTT.

The V gene is TRBV12-5, the J gene TRBJ1-3; D is possibly TRBD1 (5 bases). The CDR3 consists of 18 residues. Germline CDR1 and CDR2: LGHNT and FRNRAP. V was pared by 3 bases and J by 0 bases, with 18 bases between. The CDR3 reads CASGFPGGAQTSGNTIYF. The CDR3 bases are TGTGCTAGTGGTTTCCCGGGAGGGGCTCAGACCTCTGGAAACACCATATATTTT.

The J gene is TRBJ2-5, the V gene TRBV19, with a weak D call TRBD1 (6 bases). From germline, CDR1 is LNHDA and CDR2 SQIVND (reference sequence). This CDR3 contains 11 residues. V lost 9 bases to trimming and J lost 4 bases, with 9 bases between them. The CDR3 spells CASQTGETQYF. DNA for the CDR3: TGTGCCAGCCAGACAGGAGAGACCCAGTACTTC.